The 13 T cell receptor beta chains below all came from one sample that was sequenced in a study of blood T cell repertoires in COVID-19. Profiled with immunoSEQ multiplex PCR; TCRdb holds only in-frame clones, not every one. The sample contains approximately 290,000 clones, approximately 90% of which appear only once. The sequenced sample was peripheral blood. Every receptor here comes from a man under 40 with acute or convalescent COVID-19.

The rearrangement links TRBV18 to TRBJ1-5; D may be TRBD1 (6 bases). Germline assignment: CDR1 KGHSH and CDR2 LQKENI. The CDR3 is 15 amino acids. V dropped 4 bases and J dropped 0 bases, with 10 bases sitting between them. The CDR3 protein is CASSQGTFSNQPQHF. DNA for the CDR3: TGTGCCAGCTCACAAGGGACATTTAGCAATCAGCCCCAGCATTTT.

The V call is TRBV7-9, the J call TRBJ2-2; 13 positions match TRBD2. The J segment lost 5 bases and the V segment lost 4 bases, leaving 7 bases of the junction unmatched. Looked up from germline, CDR1 is SEHNR and CDR2 is FQNEAQ (reference sequence). There are 17 residues in the CDR3. The CDR3 region is CASSSRTSGSGTGELFF. The CDR3 region has the DNA TGTGCCAGCAGCTCCCGGACTAGCGGGAGTGGGACCGGGGAGCTGTTTTTT.

This clone was observed once. The chain carries TRBV10-3 and TRBJ2-1; 7 bases agree with TRBD1. Per germline, CDR1 ENHRY and CDR2 SYGVKD. The CDR3 loop spans 18 amino acids. Losses at the gene ends were 7 bases for V and 10 bases for J; bases not matched to a gene: 25. CDR3 loop: CAIKQRGQGSSRGLEQFF. The CDR3 DNA is TGTGCCATCAAACAAAGGGGGCAGGGGTCGTCAAGGGGTTTAGAGCAGTTCTTC.

This chain's CDR3 is CASRMRDRGSEQYF. The CDR3 DNA reads TGTGCCAGTAGGATGCGGGACAGGGGGTCCGAGCAGTACTTC. The genes are TRBV19 and TRBJ2-7; 11 bases match TRBD1. The CDR3 extends over 14 amino acids. The J segment lost 6 bases and the V segment lost 6 bases, leaving 7 bases of the junction unmatched. Germline V CDR1 and CDR2: LNHDA, SQIVND (reference sequence).

The chain recombines TRBV7-9 with TRBJ1-1; D not resolved. V lost 2 bases and J lost 1, with 2 bases in between. In germline, CDR1 is SEHNR, CDR2 FQNEAQ (reference sequence). This CDR3 is 12 amino acids long. Here the CDR3 reads CASSLQNTEAFF. Here the CDR3 DNA reads TGTGCCAGCAGCTTACAGAACACTGAAGCTTTCTTT.

The chain employs TRBV11-2 and TRBJ1-1, with D hard to call. The CDR3 has 15 residues. Germline V gives CDR1 SGHAT, CDR2 FQNNGV. Trimming stripped 6 bases from V and 0 bases from J, with 14 bases between. CDR3 loop: CASRSSRSLNTEAFF. For the CDR3, the DNA is TGTGCCAGCAGATCGTCCAGGTCCTTGAACACTGAAGCTTTCTTT.

The chain recombines TRBV5-1 with TRBJ1-2, with 9 nucleotides matching TRBD1. Trimming removed 0 bases from V and 4 bases from J; junction bases left unmatched: 4. This CDR3 is 15 amino acids long. CDR1 and CDR2 (germline): SGHRS, YFSETQ. This chain's CDR3 is CASSLGQGGSYGYTF. The CDR3 bases are TGCGCCAGCAGCTTGGGACAGGGGGGCTCCTATGGCTACACCTTC. Full variable domain (missing parts from reference TRBV5-1 and TRBJ1-2): KAGVTQTPRYLIKTRGQQVTLSCSPISGHRSVSWYQQTPGQGLQFLFEYFSETQRNKGNFPGRFSGRQFSNSRSEMNVSTLELGDSALYLCASSLGQGGSYGYTFGSGTRLTVV.

The chain has TRBV28 and TRBJ1-2; 9 bases are a match to TRBD1. The CDR3 has 14 amino acids. Germline loops: CDR1 MDHEN, CDR2 SYDVKM. The V gene end was trimmed by 3 bases and the J gene end by 8 bases; junction bases not matched to a gene: 7. CDR3 in DNA: TGTGCCAGCAGTTTGGCCGGGACAGGGAAGGGCTACACCTTC. Translating it yields CASSLAGTGKGYTF.

V is TRBV19 and J is TRBJ2-2; 11 bases agree with TRBD2. V lost 3 bases to trimming and J lost 6 bases; unmatched junction nucleotides: 9. This CDR3 is built from 17 residues. CDR1 LNHDA and CDR2 SQIVND come from the germline V gene (reference sequence). DNA of the CDR3: TGTGCCAGTAGTATTAGTAGCGGGGGGGCCATAGCCGGGGAGCTGTTTTTT. It codes for CASSISSGGAIAGELFF.

DNA for the CDR3: TGTGCCAGCAGTTTATTGGCAGGGGGCTGGTTTGGTGGCTACACCTTC. Protein sequence: CASSLLAGGWFGGYTF. The V gene is TRBV28, the J gene TRBJ1-2; 8 bases are shared with TRBD1. The germline V gene has CDR1 MDHEN and CDR2 SYDVKM. Trimming cost V 1 base and J 7 bases; bases outside gene matches: 11. The CDR3 consists of 16 residues.

The chain joins TRBV3-1 (or the pseudogene TRBV3-2) to TRBJ2-1; 12 nucleotides align to TRBD2. The junction had 4 bases not matched to a gene; V was cut back by 3 bases and J by 1 base. From germline, CDR1 is LGHDT and CDR2 YNNKEL (reference sequence). The CDR3 loop spans 17 amino acids. The CDR3 nucleotides read TGTGCCAGCAGCCACCGGACTAGCGGGACTTCCTACAATGAGCAGTTCTTC. Protein: CASSHRTSGTSYNEQFF.

This chain links TRBV19 with TRBJ2-3, with 7 positions matching TRBD2. The ends lost 5 bases at V and 5 bases at J; junction bases unmatched: 7. Germline assignment: CDR1 LNHDA and CDR2 SQIVND (reference sequence). The CDR3 consists of 14 residues. The CDR3 sequence is CASSRRLAEDTQYF. In nucleotides, the CDR3 is TGTGCCAGTAGTCGCCGACTAGCCGAAGATACGCAGTATTTT.

The rearrangement uses TRBV9 and TRBJ2-7; possible D gene TRBD2, 5 bases. The germline V gene has CDR1 SGDLS and CDR2 YYNGEE. Trimming left V 0 bases short and J 0 bases short, with 13 bases between. The CDR3 has 16 amino acids. The CDR3 region is CASSVGPTSHSYEQYF. In DNA, the CDR3 is TGTGCCAGCAGCGTAGGTCCCACTAGTCACTCCTACGAGCAGTACTTC.